Listed below are T cell receptor beta chains from one sample, sequenced in a study of metastatic and nonmetastatic thyroid tumors. Via MiXCR, TCRdb re-called the PCR reads. The table lists tens of thousands of clones, 15% to 20% of them singletons. The sequenced material came from blood. These receptors were taken from a male donor with papillary thyroid cancer or a benign thyroid nodule (not recorded which). Some clones in this sample may be carry-over from other donors' samples. Each CDR3 is given with its conserved first and last residue. A D gene is named only where the DNA matches it firmly. Only part of the rows carry a size: once, few, many, or a class if the clone is expanded.

CDR3	DNA	D	V	size	J
CASSLPRIPSYEQYF	TGTGCCAGCAGCCTCCCCCGGATACCCTCGTACGAGCAGTACTTC	NA	TRBV9	medium-sized	TRBJ2-7
CASRHRILESSQHF	TGTGCCAGCAGACACAGAATTTTGGAATCGTCCCAGCATTTT	NA	TRBV6-1	many	TRBJ1-5
CASSVSGASDTEAFF	TGTGCCAGCAGCGTATCTGGGGCCTCGGACACTGAAGCTTTCTTT	NA	TRBV9	many	TRBJ1-1
CASSIDGGLAGVSEQFF	TGTGCCAGTAGTATAGATGGAGGACTAGCGGGAGTCTCTGAGCAGTTCTTC	TRBD2	TRBV19	NA	TRBJ2-1
CSSTWGTEYTGELFF	TGTTCCTCTACATGGGGGACTGAGTACACCGGGGAGCTGTTTTTT	NA	TRBV9	NA	TRBJ2-2
CASSPREREGYEQYF	TGTGCCAGCAGCCCGCGGGAGCGGGAGGGCTACGAGCAGTACTTC	TRBD2	TRBV2	medium-sized	TRBJ2-7
CASSLDGGYPTPYEQYF	TGTGCCAGCAGCTTAGATGGGGGTTACCCTACTCCCTACGAGCAGTACTTC	NA	TRBV11-2	many	TRBJ2-7
CDSSEYGQGFSNQPQHF	TGTGACAGCAGCGAATACGGACAGGGGTTTAGCAATCAGCCCCAGCATTTT	TRBD1	TRBV27	once	TRBJ1-5
CSARDLTGSEQYF	TGCAGTGCTAGAGACCTGACAGGGAGCGAGCAGTACTTC	TRBD1	TRBV20-1	many	TRBJ2-7
CASSVNWTAYEQYF	TGTGCCAGCAGCGTGAATTGGACAGCCTACGAGCAGTACTTC	NA	TRBV11-2	NA	TRBJ2-7
CAWSVYGGYGYTF	TGTGCCTGGAGTGTATACGGGGGCTATGGCTACACCTTC	NA	TRBV30	NA	TRBJ1-2
CASRSTIAGGELFF	TGTGCCAGCAGATCCACTATAGCGGGCGGGGAGCTGTTTTTT	TRBD2	TRBV12-3/TRBV12-4	NA	TRBJ2-2
CASSLTVSIGNSGNTIYF	TGTGCCAGCAGCTTAACCGTATCAATCGGGAACTCTGGAAACACCATATATTTT	NA	TRBV7-8	many	TRBJ1-3
CASSPGGCCRASYNEQFF	TGTGCCAGCAGCCCCGGGGGGTGTTGCAGGGCCTCCTACAATGAGCAGTTCTTC	TRBD2	TRBV11-2	NA	TRBJ2-1
CASSTLGQRASTDTQYF	TGTGCCAGCAGCACCTTAGGACAGAGAGCTAGCACAGATACGCAGTATTTT	NA	TRBV7-9	many	TRBJ2-3
CARRQAYDHYF	TGTGCGAGGCGGCAAGCCTACGATCATTACTTC	NA	TRBV30	NA	TRBJ2-7
CASSYSPGGRGSTQYF	TGTGCCAGCAGTTACTCGCCGGGGGGCCGAGGTAGTACGCAGTATTTT	NA	TRBV6-5	NA	TRBJ2-3
CASSLNSQQYF	TGCGCCAGCAGCTTGAACTCTCAGCAGTACTTC	NA	TRBV5-1	NA	TRBJ2-7
CASSSSGTGAYEQYF	TGTGCCAGCAGCTCGTCCGGGACAGGGGCCTACGAGCAGTACTTC	TRBD1	TRBV5-4	many	TRBJ2-7
CASSYSNGGEQFF	TGTGCCAGCAGTTACTCGAATGGAGGGGAGCAGTTCTTC	NA	TRBV6-5	medium-sized	TRBJ2-1
CASTGGGPEAFF	TGTGCCAGCACAGGGGGGGGCCCTGAAGCTTTCTTT	TRBD1	TRBV5-5	many	TRBJ1-1
CASSPDHGTGVGEQYF	TGTGCCAGCAGCCCAGACCACGGGACAGGGGTGGGCGAGCAGTACTTC	TRBD1	TRBV25-1	NA	TRBJ2-7
CASSFGLAVEQYF	TGCGCCAGCAGCTTTGGTCTAGCGGTCGAGCAGTACTTC	TRBD2	TRBV5-1	medium-sized	TRBJ2-7
CASTPNTYNSPLHF	TGTGCCAGCACCCCGAACACTTATAATTCACCCCTCCACTTT	NA	TRBV2	few	TRBJ1-6
CASSQATGYGYTF	TGCGCCAGCAGCCAAGCCACAGGCTATGGCTACACCTTC	NA	TRBV4-1	many	TRBJ1-2
CSARDRSGHTTDTQYF	TGCAGTGCTAGAGATCGGAGCGGCCACACAACAGATACGCAGTATTTT	NA	TRBV20-1	many	TRBJ2-3
CASSQEDRARQPQHF	TGCGCCAGCAGCCAGGAAGACAGGGCACGGCAGCCCCAGCATTTT	TRBD1	TRBV4-1	many	TRBJ1-5
CASSLVSNQPQHF	TGTGCCAGCAGTTTAGTTAGCAATCAGCCCCAGCATTTT	NA	TRBV27	many	TRBJ1-5
CASSYGLAGVSRETQYF	TGTGCCAGCAGTTACGGGCTAGCGGGAGTAAGTAGAGAGACCCAGTACTTC	TRBD2	TRBV6-6	many	TRBJ2-5
CASSFPGNSPLHF	TGTGCCAGCAGCTTCCCAGGGAATTCACCCCTCCACTTT	NA	TRBV7-2	NA	TRBJ1-6
CASKADRIGYGYTF	TGTGCCAGTAAAGCGGACCGGATCGGCTATGGCTACACCTTC	NA	TRBV19	many	TRBJ1-2
CASRRTGQGDQPQHF	TGTGCCAGCAGGAGAACGGGACAGGGTGATCAGCCCCAGCATTTT	TRBD1	TRBV2	many	TRBJ1-5
CASSPPGIYEQYF	TGTGCCAGCTCACCACCAGGCATTTACGAGCAGTACTTC	NA	TRBV18	many	TRBJ2-7
CASSSLGGEVGDTQYF	TGTGCCAGCAGCAGTCTGGGCGGGGAGGTCGGAGATACGCAGTATTTT	NA	TRBV5-6	NA	TRBJ2-3
CASSQFNSPLHF	TGTGCCAGCAGCCAATTTAATTCACCCCTCCACTTT	NA	TRBV3-1	NA	TRBJ1-6
CASSFFGQGASGELFF	TGCGCCAGCAGCTTTTTCGGACAGGGGGCGTCCGGGGAGCTGTTTTTT	TRBD1	TRBV5-1	many	TRBJ2-2
CASSLDGPTGELFF	TGTGCCAGCAGCCTGGACGGCCCCACCGGGGAGCTGTTTTTT	NA	TRBV11-3	few	TRBJ2-2
CASSGLAGQETQYF	TGTGCCAGCAGTGGACTAGCGGGCCAAGAGACCCAGTACTTC	TRBD2	TRBV27	many	TRBJ2-5
CASSLGGPTRYGYTF	TGTGCCAGCAGCTTAGGGGGCCCGACCCGATATGGCTACACCTTC	NA	TRBV13	many	TRBJ1-2